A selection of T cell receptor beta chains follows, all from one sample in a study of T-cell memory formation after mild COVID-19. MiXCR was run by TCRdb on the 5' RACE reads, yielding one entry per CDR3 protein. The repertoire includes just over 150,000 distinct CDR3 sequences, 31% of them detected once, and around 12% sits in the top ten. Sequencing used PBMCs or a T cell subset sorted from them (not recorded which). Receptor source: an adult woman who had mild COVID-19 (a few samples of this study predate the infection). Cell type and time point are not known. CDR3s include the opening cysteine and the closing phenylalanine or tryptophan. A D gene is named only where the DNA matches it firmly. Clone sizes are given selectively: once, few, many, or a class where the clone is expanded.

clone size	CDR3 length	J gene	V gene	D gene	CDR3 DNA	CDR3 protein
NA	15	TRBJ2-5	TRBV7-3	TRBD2	TGTGCCAGCAGCAGACTAGCGGGAATTAAAGAGACCCAGTACTTC	CASSRLAGIKETQYF
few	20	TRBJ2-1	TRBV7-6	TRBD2	TGTGCCAGCAGCTTAGGGTATTATACGGCTAGCGGGAGGGGCGACAATGAGCAGTTCTTC	CASSLGYYTASGRGDNEQFF
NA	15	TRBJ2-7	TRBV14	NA	TGTGCCAGCAGCCAACACCGGGACAATAGTTACGAGCAGTACTTC	CASSQHRDNSYEQYF
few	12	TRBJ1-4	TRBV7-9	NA	TGTGCCAGCAGCTTAACGAATGAAAAACTGTTTTTT	CASSLTNEKLFF
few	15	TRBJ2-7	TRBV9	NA	TGTGCCAGCAGCGTAGAAGGACGGGGGCCCTACGAGCAGTACTTC	CASSVEGRGPYEQYF
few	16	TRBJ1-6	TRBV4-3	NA	TGCGCCAGCAGCCAGATGAGAGGCCCGGGGTACTCACCCCTCCACTTT	CASSQMRGPGYSPLHF
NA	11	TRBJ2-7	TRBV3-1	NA	TGTGCCAGCAGACGGGGCTACGAGCAGTACTTC	CASRRGYEQYF
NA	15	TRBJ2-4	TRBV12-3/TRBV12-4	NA	TGTGCCAGCAGCCGAGAACAGGGTATCGCAAACATTCAGTACTTC	CASSREQGIANIQYF
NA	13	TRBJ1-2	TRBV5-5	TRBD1	TGTGCCAGCAGCTACAGGGGGCACTATGGCTACACCTTC	CASSYRGHYGYTF
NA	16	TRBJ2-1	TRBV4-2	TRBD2	TGTGCCAGCAGCCAAGGACTAGCGGGAGGTCCCAATGAGCAGTTCTTC	CASSQGLAGGPNEQFF
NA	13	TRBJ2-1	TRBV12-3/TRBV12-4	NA	TGTGCCAGCAGTTGGGCCGGTGGCAATGAGCAGTTCTTC	CASSWAGGNEQFF
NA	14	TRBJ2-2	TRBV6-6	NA	TGTGCCAGCAGTTTCGCTGGAAACACCGGGGAGCTGTTTTTT	CASSFAGNTGELFF
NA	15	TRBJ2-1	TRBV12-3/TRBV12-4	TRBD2	TGTGCCAGCAGCCTCGGGACTAGCGTATACAATGAGCAGTTCTTC	CASSLGTSVYNEQFF
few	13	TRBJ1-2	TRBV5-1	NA	TGCGCCAGCAGCTTGGTGGGGCGGGATGGCTACACCTTC	CASSLVGRDGYTF
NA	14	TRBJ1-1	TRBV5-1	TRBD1	TGCGCCAGCAGCTGGGGACAGGGGGGCACTGAAGCTTTCTTT	CASSWGQGGTEAFF
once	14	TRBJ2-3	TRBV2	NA	TGTGCCAGCGGCAAGGGGGGATCCACAGATACGCAGTATTTT	CASGKGGSTDTQYF
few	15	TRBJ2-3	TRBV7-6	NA	TGTGCCAGCAGCTTAACGGCGGGGGCCTCAGATACGCAGTATTTT	CASSLTAGASDTQYF
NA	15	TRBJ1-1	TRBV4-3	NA	TGCGCCAGCAGCCAAGGAACGGGAATGAACACTGAAGCTTTCTTT	CASSQGTGMNTEAFF
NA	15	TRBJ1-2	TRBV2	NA	TGTGCCAGCAGTTATAGGGTAGAGATTAACTATGGCTACACCTTC	CASSYRVEINYGYTF
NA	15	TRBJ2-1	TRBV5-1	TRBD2	TGCGCCAGCAGCTTGGCGACTAGCGGGGGCAATGAGCAGTTCTTC	CASSLATSGGNEQFF
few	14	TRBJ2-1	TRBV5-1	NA	TGCGCCAGCAGCTTGGCGGACTTCTACAATGAGCAGTTCTTC	CASSLADFYNEQFF
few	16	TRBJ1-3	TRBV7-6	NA	TGTGCCAGCAGCTTAGTGGGGGGCTTCACTGGAAACACCATATATTTT	CASSLVGGFTGNTIYF
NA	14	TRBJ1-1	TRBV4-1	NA	TGCGCCAGCAGCCAAGCTGTGACCCACACTGAAGCTTTCTTT	CASSQAVTHTEAFF
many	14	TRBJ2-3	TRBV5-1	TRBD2	TGCGCCAGCAGCACGGGGGGGCCACAAGATACGCAGTATTTT	CASSTGGPQDTQYF
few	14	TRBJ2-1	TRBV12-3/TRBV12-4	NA	TGTGCCAGCAGTTTAGCGGTGAAGTCCAATGAGCAGTTCTTC	CASSLAVKSNEQFF
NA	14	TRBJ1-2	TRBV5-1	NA	TGCGCCAGCAGCTTTGCAGAGACTAACTATGGCTACACCTTC	CASSFAETNYGYTF
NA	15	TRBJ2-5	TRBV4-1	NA	TGCGCCAGCAGCCAAGAGGTGGGGAGGACGGAGACCCAGTACTTC	CASSQEVGRTETQYF
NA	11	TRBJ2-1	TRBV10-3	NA	TGTGCCATCAGTGCCCACAATGAGCAGTTCTTC	CAISAHNEQFF
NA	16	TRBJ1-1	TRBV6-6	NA	TGTGCCAGCAGTTACCTGCAGTCACGAATGAACACTGAAGCTTTCTTT	CASSYLQSRMNTEAFF
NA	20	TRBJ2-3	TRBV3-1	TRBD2	TGTGCCAGCAGCCAAGATTGGCGGAGAACTAGCGGGTTGGGCACAGATACGCAGTATTTT	CASSQDWRRTSGLGTDTQYF
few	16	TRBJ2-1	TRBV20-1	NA	TGCAGTGCCCTGACCCTGCGCGGGTCCGGATACAATGAGCAGTTCTTC	CSALTLRGSGYNEQFF
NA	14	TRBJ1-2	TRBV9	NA	TGTGCCAGCAGTCAGGGCCCGACATTTCATGTCTACACCTTC	CASSQGPTFHVYTF
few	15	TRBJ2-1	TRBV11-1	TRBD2	TGTGCCAGCAGCCCGAGAAGCGGGAGGGTCGATGAGCAGTTCTTC	CASSPRSGRVDEQFF
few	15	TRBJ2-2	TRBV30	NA	TGTGCCTGGACCCCTCCCCCTGTAGTGACCGGGGAGCTGTTTTTT	CAWTPPPVVTGELFF
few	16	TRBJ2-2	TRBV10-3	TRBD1	TGTGCCATCAGTGATGAGAGGACAGGGTACACCGGGGAGCTGTTTTTT	CAISDERTGYTGELFF
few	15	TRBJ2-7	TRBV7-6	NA	TGTGCCAGCAGCTTCTCCGGGACGGCATACTACGAGCAGTACTTC	CASSFSGTAYYEQYF
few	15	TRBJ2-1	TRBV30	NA	TGTGCCTGGACACGGGGCCAGGGGGGGGAGTATGAGCAGTTCTTC	CAWTRGQGGEYEQFF
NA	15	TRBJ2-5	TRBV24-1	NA	TGTGCCACCAGTGACCATACTAGAAGGGAAGAGACCCAGTACTTC	CATSDHTRREETQYF
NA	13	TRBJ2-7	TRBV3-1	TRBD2	TGTGCCAGCCGCCCTAGCGGGGTATACGAGCAGTACTTC	CASRPSGVYEQYF
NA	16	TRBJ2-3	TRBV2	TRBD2	TGTGCCAGCAGTGTGGTGACTAGCGGGGTGGTAGATACGCAGTATTTT	CASSVVTSGVVDTQYF
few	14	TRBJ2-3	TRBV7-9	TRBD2	TGTGCCAGCAGCTTGGAGCTAGCGGGAGTTGCGCAGTATTTT	CASSLELAGVAQYF
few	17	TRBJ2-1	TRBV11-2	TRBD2	TGTGCCAGCAGCTTAGATCGAGCGGGGAGGGCCTACAATGAGCAGTTCTTC	CASSLDRAGRAYNEQFF
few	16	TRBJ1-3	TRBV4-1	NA	TGCGCCAGCAGCCAAGGCTCACAGAGCTCTGGAAACACCATATATTTT	CASSQGSQSSGNTIYF
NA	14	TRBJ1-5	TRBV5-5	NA	TGTGCCAGCAGCATGGGGCCGACAGATCAGCCCCAGCATTTT	CASSMGPTDQPQHF
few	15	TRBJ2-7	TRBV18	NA	TGTGCCAGCTCACCGAGGGCCTCGAATACCTACGAGCAGTACTTC	CASSPRASNTYEQYF
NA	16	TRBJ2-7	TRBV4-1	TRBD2	TGCGCCAGCAGCCAAGCGTGGACTAGCGGCTCGCACGAGCAGTACTTC	CASSQAWTSGSHEQYF
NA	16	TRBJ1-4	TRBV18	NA	TGTGCCAGCTCACCACGCTCGCCAGGCTATAATGAAAAACTGTTTTTT	CASSPRSPGYNEKLFF
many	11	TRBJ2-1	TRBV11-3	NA	TGTGCCAGCAGCTACCTCGGGGAGCAGTTCTTC	CASSYLGEQFF
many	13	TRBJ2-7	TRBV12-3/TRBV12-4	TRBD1	TGTGCCAGCAGCGACAGGGGACGGGACGAGCAGTACTTC	CASSDRGRDEQYF
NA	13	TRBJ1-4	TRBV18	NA	TGTGCCAGCTCACCAGGGCAGAATGAAAAACTGTTTTTT	CASSPGQNEKLFF
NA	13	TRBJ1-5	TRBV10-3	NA	TGTGCCATCAGTGATAAGTTCAATCAGCCCCAGCATTTT	CAISDKFNQPQHF
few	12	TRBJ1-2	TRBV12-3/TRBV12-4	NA	TGTGCCAGCAGTTCCGCCGGGGCTGGCTACACCTTC	CASSSAGAGYTF
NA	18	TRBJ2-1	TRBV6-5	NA	TGTGCCAGCAGACCAGGGGTCCGTTCTGCCCGGGAGATGAATGAGCAGTTCTTC	CASRPGVRSAREMNEQFF
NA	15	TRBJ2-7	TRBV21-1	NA	TGTGCCAGCAGCAAATGGGGGGACAGGGGGCTCGAGCAGTACTTC	CASSKWGDRGLEQYF
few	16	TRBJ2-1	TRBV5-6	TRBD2	TGTGCCAGCAGCTTGAATAGGCTAGCGGATGACAATGAGCAGTTCTTC	CASSLNRLADDNEQFF